This T cell receptor (beta chain) was captured in a study of blood T cell repertoires in COVID-19. The germline V gene has CDR1 LNHDA and CDR2 SQIVND (reference sequence). CDR3 length equals 16 residues. The germline V and J ends were trimmed by 2 bases and 9 bases, with 20 bases remaining between them. Repertoires were generated with immunoSEQ multiplex PCR, while TCRdb's copy carries only in-frame clones and drops some. The sample shows about 410,000 clones, about 89% of them seen only once. Sequences were obtained from peripheral blood. The sequence was collected from a woman aged 40-49 years with COVID-19, enrolled during active disease. The chain links TRBV19 to TRBJ2-1, with a possible D match to TRBD2 (7 bases). In DNA, the CDR3 is TGTGCCAGTAGTATATCCACAGCGGGACAAGGGCGTGAGCAGTTCTTC. Protein: CASSISTAGQGREQFF.